A selection of T cell receptor beta chains follows, all from one sample in a study of blood T cell repertoires in COVID-19. Clones were sequenced by immunoSEQ multiplex PCR, and TCRdb holds only the in-frame ones, with some missing. The sample lists approximately 240,000 clones; approximately 90% were seen once. The sample consisted of PBMCs or T cells enriched from blood (not recorded which). Every receptor here comes from a woman younger than 35 who had recovered from COVID-19. The CDR3 runs from the conserved cysteine through the conserved F or W. D genes are given only for firm matches. Only some rows state a clone size, as once, few, many or a class for expanded clones.

>TRBV13|NA|TRBJ2-5|NA
TGTGCCAGCAGCTTAGGCCGAAGCGGACAAGAGACCCAGTACTTC
CASSLGRSGQETQYF
>TRBV19|TRBD1|TRBJ1-3|once
TGTGCCAGTAGTATTCGACAGGGGTTTGGAAACACCATATATTTT
CASSIRQGFGNTIYF
>TRBV10-3|TRBD1|TRBJ2-1|NA
TGTGCCATCTCAGGGGGCGGGTACAATGAGCAGTTCTTC
CAISGGGYNEQFF
>TRBV4-3|TRBD1|TRBJ1-5|NA
TGCGCCAGCAGCCAAGGACAGGGTAACAATCAGCCCCAGCATTTT
CASSQGQGNNQPQHF
>TRBV29-1|TRBD1|TRBJ1-1|few
TGCAGCGTCCAGGGGGCGAACACTGAAGCTTTCTTT
CSVQGANTEAFF
>TRBV7-9|NA|TRBJ1-6|NA
TGTGCCAGCAGCTTACCGGCAGGGGCTTCACCCCTCCACTTT
CASSLPAGASPLHF
>TRBV19|NA|TRBJ1-4|NA
TGTGCCAGTAGGAGGGTACCCACGACAACTAATGAAAAACTGTTTTTT
CASRRVPTTTNEKLFF
>TRBV11-3|TRBD1|TRBJ1-1|NA
TGTGCCAGCAGCTTAGAGGGACAGGGAACTTTCTTT
CASSLEGQGTFF
>TRBV28|NA|TRBJ1-2|NA
TGTGCCAGCAGAGAACAGGGACCCTATGGCTACACCTTC
CASREQGPYGYTF
>TRBV7-9|NA|TRBJ1-2|NA
TGTGCCAGCAGCCTATCGGGGGGGCTCAGTGGCTACACCTTC
CASSLSGGLSGYTF
>TRBV19|TRBD1|TRBJ2-1|NA
TGTGCCAGTTGGACAGGGAGCGGTAATGAGCAGTTCTTC
CASWTGSGNEQFF
>TRBV19|NA|TRBJ2-5|NA
TGTGCCAGTAGTATCATTGGGGGGGAGACCCAGTACTTC
CASSIIGGETQYF
>TRBV5-6|TRBD2|TRBJ2-1|NA
TGTGCCAGCAGCTATGGGACTAGCGGGGGGCACAATGAGCAGTTCTTC
CASSYGTSGGHNEQFF
>TRBV28|NA|TRBJ1-1|once
TGTGCCAGCAGTTTATTAGGTTCGGCCAGGGAGAACACTGAAGCTTTCTTT
CASSLLGSARENTEAFF
>TRBV7-2|TRBD1|TRBJ2-7|NA
TGTGCCAGCAGCTTAATCCCCACACAGGGGTACGAGCAGTACTTC
CASSLIPTQGYEQYF
>TRBV3-1/TRBV3-2|TRBD2|TRBJ2-7|NA
TGTGCCAGCAGCCCTTGGACTAGCGGGAGGTCCCACGAGCAGTACTTC
CASSPWTSGRSHEQYF
>TRBV5-1|NA|TRBJ2-1|once
TGCGCCAGCAGCTTCACAGGGAGCTCCTACAATGAGCAGTTCTTC
CASSFTGSSYNEQFF
>TRBV27|TRBD1|TRBJ1-2|NA
TGTGCCAGCAGTTTATGGAACAGGGGCGGCTACACCTTC
CASSLWNRGGYTF
>TRBV29-1|TRBD1|TRBJ1-1|NA
TGCAGCATCCTCGGGGGCAGGGGGGTTTCTGAAGCTTTCTTT
CSILGGRGVSEAFF
>TRBV11-2|TRBD1|TRBJ2-7|NA
TGTGCCAGCAGCCCGGACAGGGACTACGAGCAGTACTTC
CASSPDRDYEQYF
>TRBV5-1|TRBD1|TRBJ2-7|NA
TGCGCCAGCAGCTGGGGGGACAGGGGTACCTACGAGCAGTACTTC
CASSWGDRGTYEQYF
>TRBV11-1|NA|TRBJ2-2|NA
TGTGCCAGCAGCGTTTTGGGGGCCCGTTCCGGCGGGGAGCTGTTTTTT
CASSVLGARSGGELFF
>TRBV27|NA|TRBJ1-6|NA
TGTGCCAGCAGTTTTCAGGGTAATTCACCCCTCCACTTT
CASSFQGNSPLHF
>TRBV9|NA|TRBJ2-5|NA
TGTGCCAGCAGCGTAAGGGGGGGCCCTCAAGAGACCCAGTACTTC
CASSVRGGPQETQYF
>TRBV4-1|NA|TRBJ1-1|NA
TGCGCCAGCAGCCATAATCCCTATCCCGGGACTGAAGCTTTCTTT
CASSHNPYPGTEAFF
>TRBV6-5|NA|TRBJ1-1|NA
TGTGCCACCACAGGGATACTTTACACTGAAGCTTTCTTT
CATTGILYTEAFF
>TRBV7-9|TRBD1|TRBJ1-1|NA
TGTGCCAGCAGCCCAACTGGACAGGGAGCTTTCTTT
CASSPTGQGAFF
>TRBV18|NA|TRBJ1-1|NA
TGTGCCAGCTCCGGTGGTATGAACACTGAAGCTTTCTTT
CASSGGMNTEAFF
>TRBV11-3|NA|TRBJ2-1|NA
TGTGCCAGCAGCCTATCCTCGTACAATGAGCAGTTCTTC
CASSLSSYNEQFF
>TRBV5-6|NA|TRBJ1-2|NA
TGTGCCAGCAGCTTAGATTTAGGGGACTATGGCTACACCTTC
CASSLDLGDYGYTF
>TRBV27|NA|TRBJ1-2|NA
TGTGCCAGCAGTTTAGGTGTGGGGGGAGCAGGGCAGGGCTACACCTTC
CASSLGVGGAGQGYTF
>TRBV5-4|TRBD1|TRBJ2-2|NA
TGTGCCAGCAGCCGGGGACAGGGGGTGAACACCGGGGAGCTGTTTTTT
CASSRGQGVNTGELFF
>TRBV6-1|TRBD2|TRBJ2-3|NA
TGTGCCAGCAGTGAGGCGGGAGTGACAGATACGCAGTATTTT
CASSEAGVTDTQYF
>TRBV6-5|NA|TRBJ2-4|NA
TGTGCCAGCACCGGGAGGGGACAGTCGCGCATTCAGTACTTC
CASTGRGQSRIQYF
>TRBV5-5|TRBD1|TRBJ1-2|NA
TGTGCCAGCACCGAAGGGACAGGGGGGATCTATGGCTACACCTTC
CASTEGTGGIYGYTF